Sequencing of this T cell receptor beta chain was carried out in a study of blood T cell repertoires in COVID-19. As for the study in general: The study drew acute and convalescent COVID-19 samples from the United States, Italy and Spain. PBMCs, B-cell-depleted T cells, or T cells provided the cDNA or gDNA that made up the material.

The protocol was immunoSEQ multiplex PCR, while the TCRdb copy is restricted to in-frame clones and leaves out a portion. The sample includes roughly 190,000 clones, 85% to 90% of them seen just once. Germline V lookup: CDR1 LGHNA, CDR2 YNFKEQ. The ends were cut back, 2 bases at V and 9 bases at J, with 17 bases in the middle. This CDR3 is built from 15 residues. Sequencing used peripheral blood. The origin of this receptor is a man aged 18 to 29 with active or convalescent COVID-19. The chain carries TRBV4-2 and TRBJ2-1; maybe TRBD1 (6 bases). DNA of the CDR3: TGTGCCAGCAGCCAACGTTTTACAGGGCTTGCTGAGCAGTTCTTC. This translates into CASSQRFTGLAEQFF.